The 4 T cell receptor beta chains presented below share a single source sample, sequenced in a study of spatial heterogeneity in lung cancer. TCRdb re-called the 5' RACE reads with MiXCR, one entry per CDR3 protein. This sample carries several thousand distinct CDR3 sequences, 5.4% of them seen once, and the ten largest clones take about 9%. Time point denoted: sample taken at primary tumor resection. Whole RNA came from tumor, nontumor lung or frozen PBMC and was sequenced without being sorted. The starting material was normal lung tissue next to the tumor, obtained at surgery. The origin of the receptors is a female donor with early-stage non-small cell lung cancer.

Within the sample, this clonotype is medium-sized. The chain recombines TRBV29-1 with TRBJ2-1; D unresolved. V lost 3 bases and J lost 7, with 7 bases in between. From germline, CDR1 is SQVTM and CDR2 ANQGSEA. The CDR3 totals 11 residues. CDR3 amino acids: CSVERRNEQFF. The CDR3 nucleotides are TGCAGCGTTGAGCGCAGAAATGAGCAGTTCTTC.

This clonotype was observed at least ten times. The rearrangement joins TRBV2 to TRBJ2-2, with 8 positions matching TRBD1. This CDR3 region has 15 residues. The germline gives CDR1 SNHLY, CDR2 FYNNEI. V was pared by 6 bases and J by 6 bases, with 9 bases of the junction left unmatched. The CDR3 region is CASSSGTGIPGELFF. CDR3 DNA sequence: TGTGCCAGCAGCTCCGGGACAGGAATCCCCGGGGAGCTGTTTTTT.

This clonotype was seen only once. CDR3 sequence (DNA): TGTGCCAGCAGCCAAGACTCCCTAGCTCCCCCGGGGGCGCAGTTCTTC. It translates to CASSQDSLAPPGAQFF. The chain uses TRBV14 and TRBJ2-1; D may match TRBD1 or TRBD2 (6 bases each). Germline values: CDR1 SGHDN, CDR2 FVKESK. The CDR3 consists of 16 residues. The V end was cut by 0 bases, the J end by 12 bases, with 21 bases between.

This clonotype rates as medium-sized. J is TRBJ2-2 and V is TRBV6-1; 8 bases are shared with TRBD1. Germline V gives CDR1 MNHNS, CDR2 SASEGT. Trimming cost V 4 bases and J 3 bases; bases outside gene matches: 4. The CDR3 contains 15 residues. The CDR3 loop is CASSGWDRHTGELFF. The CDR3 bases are TGTGCCAGCAGTGGCTGGGACAGGCACACCGGGGAGCTGTTTTTT.